The present T cell receptor beta chain was sequenced within a study of T-cell memory formation after mild COVID-19. Study results and limitations: The main location of contracting CD4+ clones was CM and EM, and that of contracting CD8+ clones was EMRA.

To note about this clonotype: Its antigen is not known.

In germline, CDR1 is LGHNA, CDR2 YSLEER. The V gene end was trimmed by 0 bases and the J gene end by 3 bases; junction bases not matched to a gene: 8. The CDR3 has 17 residues. MiXCR, run by TCRdb on the 5' RACE reads, gives a single entry per CDR3 protein. The sample shows about 160,000 distinct CDR3 sequences, 25% to 40% of them seen only once. Sequencing was done on a sample of PBMCs or a T cell subset sorted from them (not recorded which). This sequence originates from an adult woman who had mild COVID-19 (a few samples of this study predate the infection). Cell type and time point are not known. V gene TRBV4-3 combines with J gene TRBJ2-4, with 7 bases fitting TRBD2. The CDR3 bases are TGCGCCAGCAGCCAAGACAGCGGGAACCACTTCAAAAACATTCAGTACTTC. It specifies CASSQDSGNHFKNIQYF.